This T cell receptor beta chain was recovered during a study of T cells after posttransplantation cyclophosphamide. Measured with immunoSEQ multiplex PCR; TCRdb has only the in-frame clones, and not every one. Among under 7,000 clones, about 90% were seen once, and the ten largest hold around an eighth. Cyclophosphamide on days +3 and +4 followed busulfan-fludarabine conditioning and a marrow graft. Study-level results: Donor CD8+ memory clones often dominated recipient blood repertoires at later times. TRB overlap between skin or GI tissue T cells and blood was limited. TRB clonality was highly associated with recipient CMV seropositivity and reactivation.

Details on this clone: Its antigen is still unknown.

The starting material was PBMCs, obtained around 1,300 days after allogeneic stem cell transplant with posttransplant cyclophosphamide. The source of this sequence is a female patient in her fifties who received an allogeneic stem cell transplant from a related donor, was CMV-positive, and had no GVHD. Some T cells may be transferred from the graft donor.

The DNA for the CDR3 is TGTGCCTGGACCGGGGGGGCAGAAAGCTACACCTTC. Protein: CAWTGGAESYTF. V is TRBV30 and J is TRBJ1-2; possible D gene TRBD1, 6 bases. The CDR3 has 12 residues. Looked up from germline, CDR1 is GTSNPN and CDR2 is SVGIG (reference sequence). Trimming took off 4 bases at V and 9 bases at J, with 15 bases between the two ends.